The 26 T cell receptor beta chains below all came from one sample that was sequenced in a study of identical twins. TCRdb recomputed calls from the 5' RACE reads with MiXCR, one row per CDR3 protein. The sample includes 750,000 to 950,000 distinct CDR3 sequences, 10% to 15% seen only once; the top ten take 1.5% to 2%. These data also featured in a second study, about yellow fever vaccine responses in identical twins.

The sequenced sample was PBMCs. The receptors derive from a woman aged 18-30 years in good health.

This clonotype was recorded a few times. The chain couples TRBV5-5 to TRBJ1-4; D gene unclear. Germline V gene data show CDR1 as SGHKS and CDR2 as YYEKEE (reference sequence). V was trimmed by 4 bases and J by 0 bases, leaving 13 bases between them. The CDR3 is 16 amino acids. The CDR3 loop is CASSGGTGTTNEKLFF. The CDR3 coding sequence is TGTGCCAGCAGCGGTGGAACCGGGACAACTAATGAAAAACTGTTTTTT.

V is TRBV10-2 and J is TRBJ2-5; TRBD1 matches at 8 bases. CDR3 length: 16 amino acids. In germline, CDR1 is WSHSY, CDR2 SAAADI. With V trimmed by 5 bases and J by 5 bases, 13 bases remained unmatched. The CDR3 DNA sequence: TGCGCCAGCAGTTCCCCTGACAGGGGCCCCAAGGAGACCCAGTACTTC. Translating it yields CASSSPDRGPKETQYF.

The chain recombines TRBV2 with TRBJ2-2; no definite D call. V lost 4 bases and J lost 0, with 15 bases in between. This CDR3 region has 17 residues. Germline V CDR1 and CDR2: SNHLY, FYNNEI. CDR3 region: CASSGLGRRSNTGELFF. For the CDR3, the DNA is TGTGCCAGCAGTGGCTTGGGCAGGCGTTCGAACACCGGGGAGCTGTTTTTT.

The chain employs TRBV6-1 and TRBJ1-3, with TRBD1 as a possible D gene (6 bases). V was cut by 5 bases and J by 2 bases, with 10 bases left in between. Germline V lookup: CDR1 MNHNS, CDR2 SASEGT. The CDR3 contains 14 residues. The CDR3 DNA reads as TGTGCCAGCAGTAGGACAGCTCCTGGAAACACCATATATTTT. As protein: CASSRTAPGNTIYF.

This clonotype was observed a handful of times. The V call is TRBV2, the J call TRBJ2-2, with 12 bases that match TRBD2. Trimming took 3 bases from V and 1 from J; bases not matched to a gene: 0. Germline CDR1 reads SNHLY; CDR2 reads FYNNEI. This CDR3 has 16 residues. CDR3 region: CASSETSGRNTGELFF. As DNA, the CDR3 is TGTGCCAGCAGTGAGACTAGCGGGAGGAACACCGGGGAGCTGTTTTTT.

This clonotype was seen ten or more times. The rearrangement joins TRBV28 to TRBJ2-2; D call uncertain. Germline V gene lookup returns CDR1 MDHEN and CDR2 SYDVKM. The CDR3 has 15 residues. V shed 5 bases and J shed 1 base, with 11 bases lying between them. CDR3 amino acids: CASSPHPKNTGELFF. The CDR3 nucleotides read TGTGCCAGCAGTCCCCACCCCAAGAACACCGGGGAGCTGTTTTTT.

J is TRBJ2-7 and V is TRBV4-1; D may be TRBD2 (5 bases). The CDR3 runs 17 residues. CDR1 is MGHRA, CDR2 YSYEKL, per germline. V was shortened by 0 bases and J by 2 bases, with 17 bases between the two germline ends. This CDR3 is CASSQDERPSGAYEQYF. CDR3 nucleotides: TGCGCCAGCAGCCAAGATGAACGGCCGAGCGGAGCCTACGAGCAGTACTTC.

Many counts were recorded for this clonotype. The chain carries TRBV7-2 and TRBJ2-1; 8 bases fit TRBD2. Germline CDR1 and CDR2: SGHTA and FQGNSA. V trimming: 3 bases; J trimming: 3 bases; junction bases outside the gene matches: 4. The CDR3 spans 15 residues. CDR3 loop: CASSFSGGDYNEQFF. Written as DNA, the CDR3 is TGTGCCAGCAGCTTCAGCGGGGGAGACTACAATGAGCAGTTCTTC.

The table lists this clonotype with a few counts. The chain uses TRBV12-3 or TRBV12-4 and TRBJ2-1; D gene ambiguous. Trimming took 6 bases from V and 5 from J, leaving 17 bases between them. CDR3 length: 15 amino acids. The CDR3 loop reads CASSLTPRTNNEQFF. The CDR3 DNA follows: TGTGCCAGCAGCCTTACCCCGAGGACCAACAATGAGCAGTTCTTC.

This clonotype was seen more than once but under ten times. This chain links TRBV12-3 or TRBV12-4 with TRBJ2-5; no definite D call. Trimming cost V 6 bases and J 2 bases, with 10 bases left between them. The CDR3 length is 13 residues. DNA for the CDR3: TGTGCCAGCAGGATAGACTCACAAGAGACCCAGTACTTC. This encodes CASRIDSQETQYF.

This clonotype occurred many times. The CDR3 sequence is CASSLDGRETQYF. The CDR3 DNA reads as TGCGCCAGCAGCTTGGATGGCAGGGAGACCCAGTACTTC. The chain is built from TRBV5-1 and TRBJ2-5; no clear D gene. Germline V CDR1 and CDR2: SGHRS, YFSETQ. V was pared by 0 bases and J by 5 bases, with 8 bases between. This CDR3 comprises 13 residues. Variable domain in full (rest from reference TRBV5-1 and TRBJ2-5): KAGVTQTPRYLIKTRGQQVTLSCSPISGHRSVSWYQQTPGQGLQFLFEYFSETQRNKGNFPGRFSGRQFSNSRSEMNVSTLELGDSALYLCASSLDGRETQYFGPGTRLLVL.

The table lists this clonotype with a few counts. J is TRBJ2-1 and V is TRBV15; 10 bases fit TRBD2. This CDR3 contains 15 residues. Unmatched junction bases numbered 4, after V lost 3 bases and J lost 5 bases. Germline V gene sequence: CDR1 LNHNV, CDR2 YYDKDF (reference sequence). Here the CDR3 DNA reads TGTGCCACCAGCAGCGTACTAGCGGGAAACAATGAGCAGTTCTTC. Translating gives CATSSVLAGNNEQFF. The whole variable domain, remainder taken from reference TRBV15 and TRBJ2-1, is DAMVIQNPRYQVTQFGKPVTLSCSQTLNHNVMYWYQQKSSQAPKLLFHYYDKDFNNEADTPDNFQSRRPNTSFCFLDIRSPGLGDTAMYLCATSSVLAGNNEQFFGPGTRLTVL.

The chain is built from TRBV24-1 and TRBJ2-7; TRBD1 is a possible D gene (5 bases). The CDR3 covers 15 residues. V was shortened by 5 bases and J by 3 bases, with 16 bases between the two germline ends. Germline V gene sequence: CDR1 KGHDR, CDR2 SFDVKD. The chain's CDR3 is CATSASDTSNYEQYF. The CDR3 DNA reads TGTGCCACCAGTGCCTCGGACACGTCAAACTACGAGCAGTACTTC.

This clonotype has a handful of counts. V gene TRBV5-1 combines with J gene TRBJ2-3, with D perhaps matching TRBD1 or TRBD2 (6 bases each). Per the germline V gene, CDR1 is SGHRS and CDR2 is YFSETQ. The CDR3 extends over 16 amino acids. The V and J ends lost 4 bases and 0 bases respectively, with 15 bases between them. The CDR3: CASSLLGAGSTDTQYF. CDR3 DNA sequence: TGCGCCAGCAGCCTCTTGGGGGCGGGGAGCACAGATACGCAGTATTTT.

This clonotype has a count of ten or more. The DNA of the CDR3 is TGCAGCGGCTCACAGGGGGTGAACACTGAAGCTTTCTTT. Protein product: CSGSQGVNTEAFF. The chain recombines TRBV29-1 with TRBJ1-1; 8 nucleotides agree with TRBD1. The V and J ends lost 7 bases and 0 bases, in that order; junction bases with no gene match: 4. The CDR3 spans 13 residues. Germline CDR1 is SQVTM and CDR2 is ANQGSEA.

This clonotype came up a few times. V is TRBV20-1 and J is TRBJ2-7, with D maybe TRBD1 (6 bases). This CDR3 spans 13 amino acids. V was pared by 6 bases and J by 2 bases, with 14 bases between. CDR1 and CDR2 (germline): DFQATT, SNEGSKA (reference sequence). CDR3 bases: TGCAGTGCGCCTATCAGGGGTACCTACGAGCAGTACTTC. Translation: CSAPIRGTYEQYF.

Only a few counts were recorded for this clonotype. J is TRBJ2-7 and V is TRBV4-1, with TRBD2 identical over 8 bases. After removal of 5 bases from V and 6 bases from J, the junction contained 6 bases not matched to a gene. The CDR3 totals 13 residues. CDR1 MGHRA and CDR2 YSYEKL come from the germline V gene. Written as DNA, the CDR3 is TGCGCCAGCAGCTCCCGACTAGCGCGCGAGCAGTACTTC. This codes for CASSSRLAREQYF.

The chain couples TRBV29-1 to TRBJ2-7; 11 positions agree with TRBD2. The germline V gene has CDR1 SQVTM and CDR2 ANQGSEA. V shed 5 bases, J shed 4 bases, and the junction held 7 bases outside the gene matches. This CDR3 contains 14 residues. The CDR3, as DNA: TGCAGCGTTACCCCGGGACTAGCGGAGTACGAGCAGTACTTC. It encodes CSVTPGLAEYEQYF.

This clonotype was counted a few times. The chain employs TRBV29-1 and TRBJ1-1; 10 positions match TRBD1. The CDR3 consists of 14 residues. J gave up 1 base and V 3 bases, and 2 bases lay outside the gene matches. Per germline, CDR1 SQVTM and CDR2 ANQGSEA. The DNA for the CDR3 is TGCAGCGTTGAGTGGGACAGGGGGAACACTGAAGCTTTCTTT. This codes for CSVEWDRGNTEAFF.

This clonotype was counted ten times or more. The V and J genes are TRBV4-2 and TRBJ2-5, with 8 positions matching TRBD2. This CDR3 region has 16 residues. The germline gives CDR1 LGHNA, CDR2 YNFKEQ. V shed 3 bases and J 8 bases; nucleotides not matched to a gene: 14. CDR3 sequence reads: CASSQGFTGGAATQYF. In DNA form, the CDR3 reads TGTGCCAGCAGCCAGGGTTTCACCGGGGGGGCCGCAACCCAGTACTTC.

This clonotype appeared a few times. The rearrangement links TRBV20-1 to TRBJ1-1; D may be TRBD1 (5 bases). The CDR3 loop spans 13 amino acids. Germline V gene lookup returns CDR1 DFQATT and CDR2 SNEGSKA (reference sequence). Trimming took off 3 bases at V and 3 bases at J, with 11 bases between the two ends. This CDR3 is CSASGTLDTEAFF. In DNA form, the CDR3 reads TGCAGTGCTAGTGGGACCCTCGACACTGAAGCTTTCTTT.

Only a few counts were recorded for this clonotype. The CDR3 DNA follows: TGTGCCAGCTCCTCGGGACAGGGGGGTTCTGGGGCCAACGTCCTGACTTTC. This gives the protein CASSSGQGGSGANVLTF. The gene calls are TRBV27 and TRBJ2-6, with 11 nucleotides matching TRBD1. The CDR3 runs to 17 residues. V trimming: 8 bases; J trimming: 1 base; junction bases outside the gene matches: 7. The germline V gene encodes CDR1 MNHEY and CDR2 SMNVEV (reference sequence).

A few counts support this clonotype. The chain links TRBV9 to TRBJ2-3, with D maybe TRBD2 (6 bases). V lost 4 bases to trimming and J lost 2 bases, with 17 bases between them. The germline V gene encodes CDR1 SGDLS and CDR2 YYNGEE. The CDR3 is 16 amino acids. The CDR3 DNA reads TGTGCCAGCAGCCCAAGGACTATATCCTACACAGATACGCAGTATTTT. Its protein product is CASSPRTISYTDTQYF.

Only a few counts were recorded for this clonotype. This chain connects TRBV28 to TRBJ2-5; 10 bases align to TRBD2. The CDR3 has 15 residues. The junction had 8 bases not matched to a gene; V was cut back by 6 bases and J by 4 bases. Germline loops: CDR1 MDHEN, CDR2 SYDVKM. This CDR3 reads CASRTGTSASETQYF. In DNA form, the CDR3 reads TGTGCCAGCAGAACCGGGACTAGCGCGTCAGAGACCCAGTACTTC.

CDR3 region: CASSSYRQGTGSPLHF. CDR3 nucleotide sequence: TGTGCCAGCAGTTCCTACCGACAGGGGACAGGATCACCCCTCCACTTT. The chain uses TRBV6-5 and TRBJ1-6; TRBD1 matches at 8 bases. Germline values: CDR1 MNHEY, CDR2 SVGAGI. The CDR3 has 16 amino acids. With 4 bases clipped from V and 10 bases from J, the junction kept 12 bases outside the gene matches.

The chain uses TRBV27 and TRBJ2-7; TRBD2 agrees at 13 bases. Germline loops: CDR1 MNHEY, CDR2 SMNVEV (reference sequence). V lost 1 base to trimming and J lost 1 base; unmatched junction nucleotides: 7. The CDR3 is 18 amino acids. The CDR3 DNA sequence: TGTGCCAGCAGTTTATTAGGACTAGCGGGAGATCGGTCCTACGAGCAGTACTTC. It yields the protein CASSLLGLAGDRSYEQYF.